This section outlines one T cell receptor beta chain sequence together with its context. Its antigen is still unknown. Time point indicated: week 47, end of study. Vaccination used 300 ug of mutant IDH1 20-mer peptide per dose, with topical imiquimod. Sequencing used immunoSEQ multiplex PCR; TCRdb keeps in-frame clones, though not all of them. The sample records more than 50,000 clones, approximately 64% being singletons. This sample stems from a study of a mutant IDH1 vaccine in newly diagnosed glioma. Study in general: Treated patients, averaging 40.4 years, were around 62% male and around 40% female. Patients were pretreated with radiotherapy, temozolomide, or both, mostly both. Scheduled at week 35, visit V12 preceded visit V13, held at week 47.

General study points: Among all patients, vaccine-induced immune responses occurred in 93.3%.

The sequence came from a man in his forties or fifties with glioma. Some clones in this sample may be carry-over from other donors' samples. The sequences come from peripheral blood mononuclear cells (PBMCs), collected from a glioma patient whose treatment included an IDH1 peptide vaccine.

In DNA form, the CDR3 reads TGTGCCAGCAGTTACCTTAGGACAGGGGGCGGCTATGGCTACACCTTC. As protein: CASSYLRTGGGYGYTF. The J gene is TRBJ1-2, the V gene TRBV27; 11 bases are shared with TRBD1. The CDR3 has 16 residues. Germline CDR1 MNHEY, CDR2 SMNVEV (reference sequence). V lost 4 bases to trimming and J lost 4 bases; unmatched junction nucleotides: 8.